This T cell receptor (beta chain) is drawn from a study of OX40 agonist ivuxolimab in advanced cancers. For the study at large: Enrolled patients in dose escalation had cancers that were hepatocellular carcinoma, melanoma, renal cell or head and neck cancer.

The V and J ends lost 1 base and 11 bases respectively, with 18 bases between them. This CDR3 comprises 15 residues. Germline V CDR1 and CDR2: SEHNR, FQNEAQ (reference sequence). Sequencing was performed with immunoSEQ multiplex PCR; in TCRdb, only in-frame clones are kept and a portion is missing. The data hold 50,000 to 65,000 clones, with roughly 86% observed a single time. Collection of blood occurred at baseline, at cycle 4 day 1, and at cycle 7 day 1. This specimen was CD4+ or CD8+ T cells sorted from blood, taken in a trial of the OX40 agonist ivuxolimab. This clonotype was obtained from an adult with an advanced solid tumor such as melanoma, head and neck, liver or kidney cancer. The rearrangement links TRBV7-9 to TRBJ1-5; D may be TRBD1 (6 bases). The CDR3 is CASSLGGGLNPAQHF. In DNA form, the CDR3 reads TGTGCCAGCAGCTTAGGAGGGGGGCTTAACCCGGCCCAGCATTTT. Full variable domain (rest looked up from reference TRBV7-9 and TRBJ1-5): DTGVSQNPRHKITKRGQNVTFRCDPISEHNRLYWYRQTLGQGPEFLTYFQNEAQLEKSRLLSDRFSAERPKGSFSTLEIQRTEQGDSAMYLCASSLGGGLNPAQHFGDGTRLSIL.